These 18 T cell receptor beta chains were all obtained from the same sample, sequenced in a study of HIV-infected patients and healthy controls. About 540 ng RNA was reverse transcribed with alpha and beta constant-region primers. Each of the alpha and beta chains got its own library through chain-specific third strand synthesis with indices. TCRdb re-derived calls from the 5' RACE reads in MiXCR, one entry per CDR3 protein. Of 7,000 to 8,500 distinct CDR3 sequences in the sample, about 8% are singletons; the top ten hold about 9.9%. No cell fractionation was done, so the repertoire covers all unsorted peripheral blood T cells. Sequenced here: blood, sampled before antiretroviral therapy. All receptors derive from an adult with HIV infection.

This clonotype is deemed medium-sized. The rearrangement joins TRBV6-5 to TRBJ1-1; D perhaps matches TRBD1 (6 bases). CDR3 length equals 12 residues. Germline CDR1 and CDR2: MNHEY and SVGAGI. Trimming took 9 bases from V and 4 from J, leaving 12 bases between them. The CDR3 spells CASHRDTTEAFF. CDR3 coding DNA: TGTGCCAGTCACCGGGACACCACTGAAGCTTTCTTT.

By frequency in the sample, this clonotype is medium-sized. The chain couples TRBV29-1 to TRBJ2-5, with 7 bases identical to TRBD1. Germline V CDR1 and CDR2: SQVTM, ANQGSEA. The CDR3 extends over 11 amino acids. V shed 7 bases and J 2 bases; nucleotides not matched to a gene: 1. CDR3 protein: CSGDRQETQYF. In DNA form, the CDR3 reads TGCAGCGGGGACAGACAAGAGACCCAGTACTTC.

The table lists this clonotype with a few counts. The CDR3 DNA follows: TGTGCCAGCAGCTCGACTAGGAGGAACTATGGCTACACCTTC. Protein sequence: CASSSTRRNYGYTF. The genes are TRBV12-3 or TRBV12-4 and TRBJ1-2; no clear D. Trimming left V 6 bases short and J 2 bases short, with 13 bases between. There are 14 residues in the CDR3.

At least ten counts were recorded for this clonotype. V is TRBV21-1 and J is TRBJ1-1; the table names TRBD1, a call not compared with the DNA. TRBV21-1 constitutes a pseudogene. The CDR3 totals 15 residues. CDR3 in amino acids: CASRGTGSMNTEAFF. The CDR3 region has the DNA TGTGCCAGCAGAGGGACAGGATCGATGAACACTGAAGCTTTCTTT.

This clonotype is medium-sized. This chain uses TRBV20-1 with TRBJ1-3; the D is unclear. Deletions cut 3 bases from V and 0 bases from J, with 9 bases between. CDR1 DFQATT and CDR2 SNEGSKA come from the germline V gene (reference sequence). The CDR3 extends over 14 amino acids. The CDR3 sequence: CSASLDNSGNTIYF. The CDR3 nucleotides read TGCAGTGCTAGCCTAGACAACTCTGGAAACACCATATATTTT.

This clonotype was counted once. A single base separates this from a much larger clone, so it may be a read error. The V gene is TRBV5-5, the J gene TRBJ1-1, with D possibly matching TRBD1 (5 bases). V was clipped by 3 bases and J by 4 bases, with 10 bases between them. The CDR3 is 13 amino acids. Per the germline V gene, CDR1 is SGHKS and CDR2 is YYEKEE (reference sequence). CDR3 loop: CASSWGSVTEAFF. The DNA of the CDR3 is TGTGCCAGCAGCTGGGGCAGCGTCACTGAAGCTTTCTTT.

Sample share makes this clonotype medium-sized. The CDR3 DNA follows: TGTGCCAGCACCAACCAAGAGACCCAGTACTTC. Amino acids: CASTNQETQYF. This chain links TRBV12-3 or TRBV12-4 with TRBJ2-5; D unresolved. V was shortened by 7 bases and J by 0 bases, with 3 bases between the two germline ends. The CDR3 has 11 amino acids.

In its sample, this clonotype is medium-sized (0.01 to 0.1%). The CDR3 reads CASSLKESYGYTF. CDR3 DNA sequence: TGTGCCAGCAGCCTGAAGGAGAGCTATGGCTACACCTTC. The genes are TRBV3-1 and TRBJ1-2; D unresolved. Per the germline V gene, CDR1 is LGHDT and CDR2 is YNNKEL (reference sequence). Between the trimmed V and J ends, which lost 4 bases and 4 bases, there was a span of 10 bases. CDR3 length: 13 amino acids.

This clonotype was found many times. The CDR3 spells CASSTPGQAVELFF. The CDR3 nucleotides read TGTGCCAGCAGCACACCCGGCCAAGCCGTGGAGCTGTTTTTT. V is TRBV5-4 and J is TRBJ2-2; unclear D gene. Germline V gene data show CDR1 as SGHNT and CDR2 as YYREEE (reference sequence). Trimming shortened V by 4 bases and J by 10 bases, and 17 bases separated the two germline ends. This CDR3 spans 14 amino acids.

Sample share makes this clonotype medium-sized. V and J are TRBV4-1 and TRBJ1-4; D uncertain. V was pared by 2 bases and J by 8 bases, with 6 bases between. The CDR3 is 12 amino acids. From germline, CDR1 is MGHRA and CDR2 YSYEKL. The CDR3 here is CASSQRREKLFF. Here the CDR3 DNA reads TGCGCCAGCAGCCAACGAAGGGAAAAACTGTTTTTT.

By its share, this clonotype is medium-sized. V and J are TRBV7-2 and TRBJ2-5; D unresolved. The CDR3 contains 14 residues. Deletions cut 5 bases from V and 2 bases from J, with 12 bases between. The germline CDR1 and CDR2 sequences are SGHTA and FQGNSA. CDR3 DNA sequence: TGTGCCAGCAGCCGTCCCCTTAAGCAAGAGACCCAGTACTTC. It is translated as CASSRPLKQETQYF.

The rearrangement links TRBV19 to TRBJ2-7; D unresolved. The CDR3 extends over 14 amino acids. Germline values: CDR1 LNHDA, CDR2 SQIVND (reference sequence). Trimming cost V 5 bases and J 0 bases, with 11 bases left between them. The CDR3, as DNA: TGTGCCAGTAGTTCCAGCTTAAGCTCCTACGAGCAGTACTTC. Translated, it gives CASSSSLSSYEQYF.

This clonotype was detected ten times or more. The chain joins TRBV6-2 or TRBV6-3 to TRBJ1-5, with 9 nucleotides matching TRBD1. The CDR3 has 18 residues. Trimming removed 0 bases from V and 1 base from J; junction bases left unmatched: 7. Germline V gene data show CDR1 as MNHEY and CDR2 as SVGEGT. This chain's CDR3 is CASSYSMGQGLSNQPQHF. DNA of the CDR3: TGTGCCAGCAGTTACTCGATGGGACAGGGTTTGAGCAATCAGCCCCAGCATTTT.

Many counts were recorded for this clonotype. The genes are TRBV12-3 or TRBV12-4 and TRBJ2-1; TRBD2 agrees at 12 bases. The trim removed 1 base at V and 8 bases at J, leaving 3 bases unmatched. CDR3 length: 15 amino acids. The CDR3 DNA follows: TGTGCCAGCAGTTTAGGGACTAGCGGGGACGATGAGCAGTTCTTC. This encodes CASSLGTSGDDEQFF.

By proportion, this clonotype is medium-sized (0.01 to 0.1%). The V call is TRBV2, the J call TRBJ1-1; D perhaps matches TRBD1 (6 bases). This CDR3 spans 15 amino acids. Trimming took off 6 bases at V and 1 base at J, with 15 bases between the two ends. The germline V gene has CDR1 SNHLY and CDR2 FYNNEI. CDR3 in DNA: TGTGCCAGCAGGACGGAGGGGGTGAGGAACACTGAAGCTTTCTTT. Translated, it gives CASRTEGVRNTEAFF. Combining the CDR3 with reference TRBV2 and TRBJ1-1 gives the whole variable domain EPEVTQTPSHQVTQMGQEVILRCVPISNHLYFYWYRQILGQKVEFLVSFYNNEISEKSEIFDDQFSVERPDGSNFTLKIRSTKLEDSAMYFCASRTEGVRNTEAFFGQGTRLTVV.

By its share, this clonotype is medium-sized (0.01 to 0.1%). The rearrangement links TRBV19 to TRBJ2-1; possible D gene TRBD1, 6 bases. This CDR3 contains 13 residues. Trimming cost V 5 bases and J 6 bases, with 11 bases left between them. Germline V gene lookup returns CDR1 LNHDA and CDR2 SQIVND (reference sequence). CDR3 sequence (DNA): TGTGCCAGTAGTTCACAGGGCGTCAATGAGCAGTTCTTC. Translating gives CASSSQGVNEQFF.

This clonotype was seen at least ten times. The chain recombines TRBV2 with TRBJ1-1; D is ambiguous. CDR1 is SNHLY and CDR2 is FYNNEI in the germline V gene. The CDR3 spans 13 residues. Trimming cost V 11 bases and J 2 bases, with 15 bases left between them. The CDR3 bases are TGTGCCTCCGTAGTTGGTGGAAACACTGAAGCTTTCTTT. It translates to CASVVGGNTEAFF. The complete variable domain, with remaining parts taken from reference TRBV2 and TRBJ1-1, reads EPEVTQTPSHQVTQMGQEVILRCVPISNHLYFYWYRQILGQKVEFLVSFYNNEISEKSEIFDDQFSVERPDGSNFTLKIRSTKLEDSAMYFCASVVGGNTEAFFGQGTRLTVV.

This clonotype is categorized as medium-sized. The gene calls are TRBV7-2 and TRBJ1-1; 10 bases are shared with TRBD1. The trim removed 4 bases at V and 8 bases at J, leaving 4 bases unmatched. CDR1 is SGHTA, CDR2 FQGNSA, per germline. The CDR3 is 13 residues long. This CDR3 reads CASSSRGQGEAFF. The CDR3 nucleotides read TGTGCCAGCAGCTCCCGGGGACAGGGGGAAGCTTTCTTT. The entire variable domain, with the rest obtained from reference TRBV7-2 and TRBJ1-1, is as follows: GAGVSQSPSNKVTEKGKDVELRCDPISGHTALYWYRQSLGQGLEFLIYFQGNSAPDKSGLPSDRFSAERTGGSVSTLTIQRTQQEDSAVYLCASSSRGQGEAFFGQGTRLTVV.